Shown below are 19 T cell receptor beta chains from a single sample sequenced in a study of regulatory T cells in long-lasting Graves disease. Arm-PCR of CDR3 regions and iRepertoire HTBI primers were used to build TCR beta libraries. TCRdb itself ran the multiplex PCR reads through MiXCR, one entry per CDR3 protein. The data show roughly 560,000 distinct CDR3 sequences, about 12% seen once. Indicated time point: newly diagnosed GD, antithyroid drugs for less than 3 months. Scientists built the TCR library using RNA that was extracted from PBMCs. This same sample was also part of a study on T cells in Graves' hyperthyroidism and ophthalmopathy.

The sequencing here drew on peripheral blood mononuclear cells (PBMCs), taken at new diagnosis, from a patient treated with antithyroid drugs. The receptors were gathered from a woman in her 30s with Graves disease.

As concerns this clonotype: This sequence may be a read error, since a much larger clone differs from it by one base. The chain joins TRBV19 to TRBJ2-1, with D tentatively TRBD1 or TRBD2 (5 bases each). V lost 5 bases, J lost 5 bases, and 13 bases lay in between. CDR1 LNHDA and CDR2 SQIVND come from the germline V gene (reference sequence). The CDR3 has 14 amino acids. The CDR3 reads CASSDRDGDNEQFF. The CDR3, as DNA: TGTGCCAGTAGTGACCGGGACGGGGACAATGAGCAGTTCTTC.

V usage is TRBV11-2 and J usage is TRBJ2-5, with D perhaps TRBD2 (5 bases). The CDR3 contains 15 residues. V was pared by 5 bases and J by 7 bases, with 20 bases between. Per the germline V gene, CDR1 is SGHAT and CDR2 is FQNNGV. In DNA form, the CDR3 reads TGTGCCAGCAGCCAATTCGTCGCGGGTCTCGGGACCCAGTACTTC. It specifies CASSQFVAGLGTQYF.

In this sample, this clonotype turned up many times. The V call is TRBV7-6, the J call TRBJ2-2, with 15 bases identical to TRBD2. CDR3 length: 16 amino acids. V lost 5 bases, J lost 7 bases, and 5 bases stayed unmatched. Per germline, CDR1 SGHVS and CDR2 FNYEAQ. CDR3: CASSLGLAGGVGELFF. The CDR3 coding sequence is TGTGCCAGCAGCCTCGGACTAGCGGGAGGGGTCGGGGAGCTGTTTTTT.

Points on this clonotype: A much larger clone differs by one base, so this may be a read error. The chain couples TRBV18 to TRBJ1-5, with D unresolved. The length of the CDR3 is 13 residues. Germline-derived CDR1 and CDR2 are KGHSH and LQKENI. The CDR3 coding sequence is TGTCCCAGCTCCCAGGATAGCAATCAGCCCCAGCATTTT. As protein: CPSSQDSNQPQHF. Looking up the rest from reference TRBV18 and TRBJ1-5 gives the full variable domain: NAGVMQNPRHLVRRRGQEARLRCSPMKGHSHVYWYRQLPEEGLKFMVYLQKENIIDESGMPKERFSAEFPKEGPSILRIQQVVRGDSAAYFCPSSQDSNQPQHFGDGTRLSIL.

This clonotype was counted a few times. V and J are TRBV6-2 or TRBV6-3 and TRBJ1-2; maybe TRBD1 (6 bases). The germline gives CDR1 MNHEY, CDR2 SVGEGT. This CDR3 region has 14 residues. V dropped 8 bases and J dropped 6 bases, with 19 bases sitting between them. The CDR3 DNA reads TGTGCCAGCGGCGGGAGGGCAGGGGAACATGGCTACACCTTC. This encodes CASGGRAGEHGYTF.

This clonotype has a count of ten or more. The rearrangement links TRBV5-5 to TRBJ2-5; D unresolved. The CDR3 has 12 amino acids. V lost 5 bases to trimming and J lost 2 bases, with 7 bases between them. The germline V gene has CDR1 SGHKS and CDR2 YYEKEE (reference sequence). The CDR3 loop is CASRQLQETQYF. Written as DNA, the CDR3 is TGTGCCAGCAGGCAGCTGCAAGAGACCCAGTACTTC.

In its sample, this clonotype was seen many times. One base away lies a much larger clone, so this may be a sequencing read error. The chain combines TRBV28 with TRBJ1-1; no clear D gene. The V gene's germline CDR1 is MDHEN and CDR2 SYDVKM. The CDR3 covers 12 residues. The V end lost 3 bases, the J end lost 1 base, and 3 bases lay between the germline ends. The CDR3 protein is CASSLENTEAFF. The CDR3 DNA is TGTGCCAGCAGTTTGGAGAACACTGAAGCTTTCTTT.

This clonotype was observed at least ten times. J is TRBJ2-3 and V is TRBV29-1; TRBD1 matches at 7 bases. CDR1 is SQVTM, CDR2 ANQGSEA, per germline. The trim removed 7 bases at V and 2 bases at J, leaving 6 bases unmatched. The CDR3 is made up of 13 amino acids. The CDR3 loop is CSGKQGSTDTQYF. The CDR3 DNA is TGCAGCGGGAAACAGGGGTCCACAGATACGCAGTATTTT.

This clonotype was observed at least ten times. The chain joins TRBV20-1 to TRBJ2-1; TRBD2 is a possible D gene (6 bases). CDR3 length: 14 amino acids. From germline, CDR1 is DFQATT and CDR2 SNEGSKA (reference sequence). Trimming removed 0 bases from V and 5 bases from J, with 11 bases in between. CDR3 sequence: CSARDSGSHNEQFF. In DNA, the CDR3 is TGCAGTGCTAGAGATTCCGGGAGTCACAATGAGCAGTTCTTC.

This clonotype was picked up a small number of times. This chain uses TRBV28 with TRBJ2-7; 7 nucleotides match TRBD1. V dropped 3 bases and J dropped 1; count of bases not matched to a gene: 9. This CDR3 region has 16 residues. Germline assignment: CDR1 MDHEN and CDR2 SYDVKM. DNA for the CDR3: TGTGCCAGCAGTTTTCCCGGGACAGAGATGTCCTACGAGCAGTACTTC. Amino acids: CASSFPGTEMSYEQYF.

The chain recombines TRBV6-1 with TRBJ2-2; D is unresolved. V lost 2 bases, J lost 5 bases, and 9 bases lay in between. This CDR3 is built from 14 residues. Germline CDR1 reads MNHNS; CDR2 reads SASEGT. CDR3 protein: CASSESRLTGELFF. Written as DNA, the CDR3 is TGTGCCAGCAGTGAATCGAGGTTAACCGGGGAGCTGTTTTTT.

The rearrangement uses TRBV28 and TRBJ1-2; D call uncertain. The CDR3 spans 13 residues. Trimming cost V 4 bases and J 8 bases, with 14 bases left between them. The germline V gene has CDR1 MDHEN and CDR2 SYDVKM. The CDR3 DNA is TGTGCCAGCAGTTCATACCCGGTACCGGGCTACACCTTC. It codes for CASSSYPVPGYTF.

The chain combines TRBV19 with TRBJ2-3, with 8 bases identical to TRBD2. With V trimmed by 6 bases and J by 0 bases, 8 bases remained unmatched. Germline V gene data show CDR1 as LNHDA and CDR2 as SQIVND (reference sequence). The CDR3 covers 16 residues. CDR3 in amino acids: CASSPGSGASTDTQYF. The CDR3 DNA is TGTGCCAGTAGCCCCGGTAGCGGGGCTAGCACAGATACGCAGTATTTT.

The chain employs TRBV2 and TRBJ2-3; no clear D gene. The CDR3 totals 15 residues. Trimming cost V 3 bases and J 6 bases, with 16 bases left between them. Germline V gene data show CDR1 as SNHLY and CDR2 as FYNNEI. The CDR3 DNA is TGTGCCAGCAGTGATCGGGCTACCGGCTGGGATACGCAGTATTTT. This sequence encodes CASSDRATGWDTQYF.

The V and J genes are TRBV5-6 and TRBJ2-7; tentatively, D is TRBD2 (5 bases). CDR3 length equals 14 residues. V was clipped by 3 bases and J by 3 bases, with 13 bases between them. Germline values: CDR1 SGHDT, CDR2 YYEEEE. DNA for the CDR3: TGTGCCAGCAGCTCGACGGGATCTTTCTACGAGCAGTACTTC. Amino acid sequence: CASSSTGSFYEQYF.

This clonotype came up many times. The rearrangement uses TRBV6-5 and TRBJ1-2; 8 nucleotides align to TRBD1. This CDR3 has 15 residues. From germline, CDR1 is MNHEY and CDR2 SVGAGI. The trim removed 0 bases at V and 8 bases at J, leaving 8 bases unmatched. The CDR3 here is CASSYSSRGLGGYTF. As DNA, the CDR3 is TGTGCCAGCAGTTACTCGAGCAGGGGGCTAGGAGGCTACACCTTC.

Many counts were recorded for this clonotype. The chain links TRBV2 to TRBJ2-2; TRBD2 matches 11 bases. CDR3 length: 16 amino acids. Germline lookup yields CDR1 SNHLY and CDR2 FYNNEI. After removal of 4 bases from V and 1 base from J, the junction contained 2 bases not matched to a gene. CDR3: CASSGTSGRNTGELFF. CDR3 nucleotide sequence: TGTGCCAGCAGTGGAACTAGCGGGAGGAACACCGGGGAGCTGTTTTTT.

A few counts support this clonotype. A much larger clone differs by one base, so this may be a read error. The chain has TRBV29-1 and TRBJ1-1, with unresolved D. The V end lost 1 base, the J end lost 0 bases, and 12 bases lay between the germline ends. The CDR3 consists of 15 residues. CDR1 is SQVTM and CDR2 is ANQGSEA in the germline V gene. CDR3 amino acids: CSVEGTDEMNTEAFF. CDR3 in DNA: TGCAGCGTTGAAGGTACCGACGAGATGAACACTGAAGCTTTCTTT.

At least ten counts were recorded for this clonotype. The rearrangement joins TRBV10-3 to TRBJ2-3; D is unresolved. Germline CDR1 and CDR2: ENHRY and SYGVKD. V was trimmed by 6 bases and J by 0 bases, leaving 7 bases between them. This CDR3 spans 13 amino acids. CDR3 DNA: TGTGCCATCAGCGGCAAGAGCACAGATACGCAGTATTTT. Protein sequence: CAISGKSTDTQYF.